What follows describes a single T cell receptor (beta chain). Its target is not known. Produced via immunoSEQ multiplex PCR; TCRdb's table is partial and in-frame only. The sample gives roughly 61,000 clones, around 92% of which show up once; approximately 23% is in the top ten. These data are taken from a study of OX40 agonist ivuxolimab in advanced cancers. Whole-study results and caveats: Partial responders dosed at 0.1-3.0 mg/kg displayed clonal expansion ranking among the lowest. There was clonal expansion of CD4+ and CD8+ blood T cells by week 6 at 0.1 to 3.0 mg/kg. Antigen specificity of clonally expanded peripheral T cells was not established.

V was clipped by 0 bases and J by 4 bases, with 6 bases between them. Germline V gene lookup returns CDR1 GTSNPN and CDR2 SVGIG (reference sequence). This CDR3 contains 12 residues. The V and J genes are TRBV30 and TRBJ2-5, with D unresolved. The receptor was isolated from an adult with an advanced solid tumor such as melanoma, head and neck, liver or kidney cancer. The specimen was CD4+ or CD8+ T cells sorted from blood, collected in a trial of the OX40 agonist ivuxolimab. The CDR3 loop is CAWSVLAETQYF. CDR3 sequence (DNA): TGTGCCTGGAGTGTACTGGCAGAGACCCAGTACTTC.